The entry that follows covers one T cell receptor beta chain sequence. What it binds is unknown. The CDR3 spans 15 residues. V shed 1 base and J shed 5 bases, with 11 bases lying between them. CDR1 MGHRA and CDR2 YSYEKL come from the germline V gene. Some clones are missing from TCRdb's copy, which holds only in-frame ones; the method was immunoSEQ multiplex PCR. The table lists about 100,000 clones, 90% to 95% of them singletons. This sample stems from a study of T cell responses to AZD1222 COVID-19 vaccine. Points from the study as a whole: Only a handful of individuals given AZD1222 were seropositive at baseline.

The sample was peripheral blood, taken 28 days after the second AZD1222 dose. This chain connects TRBV4-1 to TRBJ1-4; the D is unclear. The TCR comes from an adult who received the AZD1222 COVID-19 vaccine. CDR3 in amino acids: CASSQVMGNNEKLFF. CDR3 coding DNA: TGCGCCAGCAGCCAAGTGATGGGGAACAATGAAAAACTGTTTTTT.